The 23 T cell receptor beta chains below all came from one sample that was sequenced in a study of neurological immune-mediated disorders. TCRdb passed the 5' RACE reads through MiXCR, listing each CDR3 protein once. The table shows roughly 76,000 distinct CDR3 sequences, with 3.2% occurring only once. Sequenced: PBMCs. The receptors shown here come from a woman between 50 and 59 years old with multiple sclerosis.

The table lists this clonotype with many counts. As DNA, the CDR3 is TGTGCCAGCAGCCCGGGGACTAGGCCGGTCCACGAGCAGTACTTC. Translation: CASSPGTRPVHEQYF. This rearrangement joins TRBV7-2 to TRBJ2-7; TRBD2 agrees at 8 bases. Trimming took 5 bases from V and 5 from J; bases not matched to a gene: 11. The CDR3 loop spans 15 amino acids. Germline-derived CDR1 and CDR2 are SGHTA and FQGNSA.

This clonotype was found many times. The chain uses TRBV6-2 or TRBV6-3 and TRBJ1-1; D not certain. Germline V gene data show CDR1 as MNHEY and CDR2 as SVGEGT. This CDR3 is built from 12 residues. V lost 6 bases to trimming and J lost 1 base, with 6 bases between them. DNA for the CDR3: TGTGCCAGCAGGGTAGCGAACACTGAAGCTTTCTTT. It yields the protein CASRVANTEAFF.

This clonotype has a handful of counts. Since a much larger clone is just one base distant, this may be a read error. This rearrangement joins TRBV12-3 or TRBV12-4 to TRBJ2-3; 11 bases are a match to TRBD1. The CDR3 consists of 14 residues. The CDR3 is CASRRDRGADKQYF. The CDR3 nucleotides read TGTGCCAGCAGGCGGGACAGGGGGGCGGATAAGCAGTATTTT.

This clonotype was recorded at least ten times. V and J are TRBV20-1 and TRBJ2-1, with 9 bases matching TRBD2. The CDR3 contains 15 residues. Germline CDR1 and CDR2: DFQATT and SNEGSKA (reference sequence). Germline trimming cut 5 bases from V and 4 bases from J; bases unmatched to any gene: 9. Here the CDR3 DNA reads TGCAGTGCTCCTTACGGGACTAGCAATTACAATGAGCAGTTCTTC. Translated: CSAPYGTSNYNEQFF.

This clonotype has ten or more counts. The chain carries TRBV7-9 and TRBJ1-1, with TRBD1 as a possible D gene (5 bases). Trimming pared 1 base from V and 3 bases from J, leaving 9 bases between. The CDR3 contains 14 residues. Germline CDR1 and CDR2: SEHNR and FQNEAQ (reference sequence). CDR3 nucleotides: TGTGCCAGCAGCTTAGGGGGGTGGGACACTGAAGCTTTCTTT. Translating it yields CASSLGGWDTEAFF.

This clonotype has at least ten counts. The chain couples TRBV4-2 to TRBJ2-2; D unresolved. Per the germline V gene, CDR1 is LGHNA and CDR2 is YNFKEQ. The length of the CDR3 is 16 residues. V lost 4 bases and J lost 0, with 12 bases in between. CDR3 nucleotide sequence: TGTGCCAGCAGCCGGATGGGGAATACGAACACCGGGGAGCTGTTTTTT. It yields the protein CASSRMGNTNTGELFF.

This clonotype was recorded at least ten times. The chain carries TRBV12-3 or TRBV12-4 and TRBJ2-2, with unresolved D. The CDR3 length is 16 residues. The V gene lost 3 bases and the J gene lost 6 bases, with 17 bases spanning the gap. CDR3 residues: CASSFSTAGGAGELFF. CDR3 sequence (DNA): TGTGCCAGCAGTTTTTCGACGGCCGGCGGAGCCGGGGAGCTGTTTTTT.

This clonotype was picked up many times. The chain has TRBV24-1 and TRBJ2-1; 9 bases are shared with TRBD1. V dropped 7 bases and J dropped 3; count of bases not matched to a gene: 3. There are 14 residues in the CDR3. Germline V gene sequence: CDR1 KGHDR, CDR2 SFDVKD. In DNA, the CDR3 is TGTGCCACCAGGGGGGGACAGGGCTACAATGAGCAGTTCTTC. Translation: CATRGGQGYNEQFF.

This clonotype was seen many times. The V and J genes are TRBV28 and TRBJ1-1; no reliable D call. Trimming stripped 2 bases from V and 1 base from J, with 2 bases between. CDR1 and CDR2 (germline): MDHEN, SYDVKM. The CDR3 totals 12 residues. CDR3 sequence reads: CASSLTNTEAFF. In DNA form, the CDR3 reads TGTGCCAGCAGTTTAACGAACACTGAAGCTTTCTTT.

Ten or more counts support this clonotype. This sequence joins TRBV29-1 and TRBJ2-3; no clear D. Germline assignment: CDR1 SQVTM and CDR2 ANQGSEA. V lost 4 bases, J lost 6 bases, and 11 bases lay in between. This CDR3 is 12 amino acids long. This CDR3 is CSVADRTDTQYF. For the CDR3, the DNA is TGCAGCGTTGCCGATCGGACCGATACGCAGTATTTT.

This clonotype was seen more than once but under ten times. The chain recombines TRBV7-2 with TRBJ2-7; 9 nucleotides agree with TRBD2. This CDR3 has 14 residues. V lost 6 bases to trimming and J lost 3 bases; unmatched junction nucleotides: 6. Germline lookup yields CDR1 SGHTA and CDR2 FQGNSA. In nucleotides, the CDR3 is TGTGCCAGCAGGCGGGGGGGAACCGACTACGAGCAGTACTTC. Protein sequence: CASRRGGTDYEQYF.

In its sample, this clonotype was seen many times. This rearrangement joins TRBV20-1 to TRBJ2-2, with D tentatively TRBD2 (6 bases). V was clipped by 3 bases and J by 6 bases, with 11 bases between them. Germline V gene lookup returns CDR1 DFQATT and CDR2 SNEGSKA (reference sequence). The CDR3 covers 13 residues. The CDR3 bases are TGCAGTGCTAGGGAGGGTGGGGCCGGGGAGCTGTTTTTT. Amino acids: CSAREGGAGELFF.

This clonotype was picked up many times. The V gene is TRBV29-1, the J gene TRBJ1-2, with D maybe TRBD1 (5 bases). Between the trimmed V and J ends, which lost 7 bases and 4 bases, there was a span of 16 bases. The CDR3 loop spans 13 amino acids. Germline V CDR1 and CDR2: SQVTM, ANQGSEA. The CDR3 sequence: CSAGEGSGYGYTF. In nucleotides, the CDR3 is TGCAGCGCCGGGGAGGGGTCGGGCTATGGCTACACCTTC.

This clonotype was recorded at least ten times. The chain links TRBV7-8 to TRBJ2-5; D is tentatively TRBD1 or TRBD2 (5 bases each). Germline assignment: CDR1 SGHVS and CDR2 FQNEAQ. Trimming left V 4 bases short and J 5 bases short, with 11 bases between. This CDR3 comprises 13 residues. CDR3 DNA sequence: TGTGCCAGCAGCTGGGGCTGGGGGGAGACCCAGTACTTC. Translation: CASSWGWGETQYF.

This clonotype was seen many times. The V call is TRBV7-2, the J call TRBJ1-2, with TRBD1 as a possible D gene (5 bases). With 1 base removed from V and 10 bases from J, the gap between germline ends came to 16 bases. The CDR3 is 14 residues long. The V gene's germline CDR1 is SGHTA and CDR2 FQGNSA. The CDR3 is CASSLVQGSKDYTF. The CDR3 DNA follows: TGTGCCAGCAGCTTAGTGCAGGGTTCAAAAGACTACACCTTC.

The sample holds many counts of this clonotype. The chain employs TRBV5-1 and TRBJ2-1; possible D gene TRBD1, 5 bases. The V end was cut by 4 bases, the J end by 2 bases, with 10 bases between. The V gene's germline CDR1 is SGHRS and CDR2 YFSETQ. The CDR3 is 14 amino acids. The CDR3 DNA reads TGCGCCAGCAGCCGGTTGACAGCCTACAATGAGCAGTTCTTC. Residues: CASSRLTAYNEQFF.

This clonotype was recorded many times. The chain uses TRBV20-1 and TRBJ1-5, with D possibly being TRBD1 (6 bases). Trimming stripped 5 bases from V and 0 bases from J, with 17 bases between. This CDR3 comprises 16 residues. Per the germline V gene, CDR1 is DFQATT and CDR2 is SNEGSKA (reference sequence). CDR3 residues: CSAVRGRVYSNQPQHF. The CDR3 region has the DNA TGCAGTGCTGTCAGGGGTCGGGTTTATAGCAATCAGCCCCAGCATTTT.

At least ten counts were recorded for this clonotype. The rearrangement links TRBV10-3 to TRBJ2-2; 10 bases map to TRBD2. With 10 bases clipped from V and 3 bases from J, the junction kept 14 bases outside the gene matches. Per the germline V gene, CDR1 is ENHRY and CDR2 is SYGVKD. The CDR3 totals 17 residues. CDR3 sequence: CASKPVLAGVDTGELFF. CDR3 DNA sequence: TGTGCCAGCAAGCCAGTCCTAGCGGGAGTAGACACCGGGGAGCTGTTTTTT.

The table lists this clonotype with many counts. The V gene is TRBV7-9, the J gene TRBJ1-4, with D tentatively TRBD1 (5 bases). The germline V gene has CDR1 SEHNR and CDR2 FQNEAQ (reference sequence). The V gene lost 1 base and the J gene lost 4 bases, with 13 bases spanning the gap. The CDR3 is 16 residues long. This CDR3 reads CASSLGSGRFNEKLFF. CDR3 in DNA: TGTGCCAGCAGCTTAGGATCGGGACGGTTTAATGAAAAACTGTTTTTT. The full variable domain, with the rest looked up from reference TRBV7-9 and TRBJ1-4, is DTGVSQNPRHKITKRGQNVTFRCDPISEHNRLYWYRQTLGQGPEFLTYFQNEAQLEKSRLLSDRFSAERPKGSFSTLEIQRTEQGDSAMYLCASSLGSGRFNEKLFFGSGTQLSVL.

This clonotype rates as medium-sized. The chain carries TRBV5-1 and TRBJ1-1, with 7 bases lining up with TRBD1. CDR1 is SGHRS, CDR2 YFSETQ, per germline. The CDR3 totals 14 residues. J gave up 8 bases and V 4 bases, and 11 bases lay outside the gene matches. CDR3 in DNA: TGCGCCAGCAGCGAGGGGGCAGGAGGAGAGGAAGCTTTCTTT. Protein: CASSEGAGGEEAFF.

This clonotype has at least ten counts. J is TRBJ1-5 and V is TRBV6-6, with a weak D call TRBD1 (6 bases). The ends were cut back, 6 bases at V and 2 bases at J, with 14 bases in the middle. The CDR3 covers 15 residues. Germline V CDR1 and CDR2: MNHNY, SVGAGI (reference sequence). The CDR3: CASRGGLGGNQPQHF. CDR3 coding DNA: TGTGCCAGCAGAGGGGGTCTTGGGGGCAATCAGCCCCAGCATTTT.

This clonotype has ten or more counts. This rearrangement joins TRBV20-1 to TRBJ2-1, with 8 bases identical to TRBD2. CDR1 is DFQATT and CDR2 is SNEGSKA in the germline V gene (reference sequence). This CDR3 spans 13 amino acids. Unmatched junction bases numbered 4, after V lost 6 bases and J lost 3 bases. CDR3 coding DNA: TGCAGTGCGGAGGGACTAGTCTACAATGAGCAGTTCTTC. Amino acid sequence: CSAEGLVYNEQFF.

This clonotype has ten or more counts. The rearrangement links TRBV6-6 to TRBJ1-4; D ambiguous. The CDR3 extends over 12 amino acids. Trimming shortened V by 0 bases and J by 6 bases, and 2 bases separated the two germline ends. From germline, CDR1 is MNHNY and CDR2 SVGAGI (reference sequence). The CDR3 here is CASSYSDEKLFF. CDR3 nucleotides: TGTGCCAGCAGTTACTCGGATGAAAAACTGTTTTTT.